A selection of T cell receptor beta chains follows, all from one sample in a study of shared clonotypes between healthy human individuals. Here immunoSEQ multiplex PCR was the method, and the copy in TCRdb shows in-frame clones only, minus some. The sample contains a few million clones, 95% of which appear only once. Specimen: naive CD4+ T cells sorted from blood. The receptors originated from a man between 18 and 35 years old in good health. Each CDR3 is given without its conserved first and last residue. Each record gives: V gene, CDR3 protein.

v_gene: TRBV6-5
CDR3aa: ASSYLGRNYGYT

v_gene: TRBV2
CDR3aa: ASTWDWRETQY

v_gene: TRBV18
CDR3aa: ASSPAGLLSGNTIY

v_gene: TRBV6-6
CDR3aa: ASSYSGGIYGYT

v_gene: TRBV27
CDR3aa: ASSLGGMGEQY

v_gene: TRBV7-2
CDR3aa: ASSLGGQPHEQY

v_gene: TRBV5-1
CDR3aa: ASSSTGEVGYT

v_gene: TRBV29-1
CDR3aa: SVEDGPTEQY

v_gene: TRBV5-1
CDR3aa: SSSGSSTDTQY

v_gene: TRBV6-4
CDR3aa: ASSVEAQGYYEQY

v_gene: TRBV5-8
CDR3aa: ASSDMGGTQPPYEQY

v_gene: TRBV18
CDR3aa: ASSPLGGAVETQY

v_gene: TRBV5-1
CDR3aa: ASSPTGAGAGELF

v_gene: TRBV7-2
CDR3aa: ASSIHRDGIQY

v_gene: TRBV7-6
CDR3aa: ASSLLGDSYEQY

v_gene: TRBV7-2
CDR3aa: ASSLVSGMNTGELF

v_gene: TRBV6-1
CDR3aa: ASSVTENTEAF

v_gene: TRBV10-3
CDR3aa: AISDSILPRGQGQPQH

v_gene: TRBV11-2
CDR3aa: ASSPDRGSEAF

v_gene: TRBV2
CDR3aa: ASSDTHRLGKLF

v_gene: TRBV5-1
CDR3aa: ASSTRGVPMNTEAF

v_gene: TRBV4-1
CDR3aa: ASSQDPTSGRSQTRGYNEQF

v_gene: TRBV11-3
CDR3aa: ASSLEGGPNTEAF

v_gene: TRBV2
CDR3aa: ASSQGTGELF

v_gene: TRBV7-8
CDR3aa: ASSPMRGPNYGYT

v_gene: TRBV19
CDR3aa: ASRSPGGFRGELF

v_gene: TRBV30
CDR3aa: AWRASGTLANYGYT

v_gene: TRBV5-1
CDR3aa: ASSGGGTGTETQY

v_gene: TRBV5-1
CDR3aa: ASSQDNLYEQY

v_gene: TRBV7-2
CDR3aa: ASSLIGDEQY

v_gene: TRBV6-6
CDR3aa: ASSFIAGLSYEQY

v_gene: TRBV7-9
CDR3aa: ASTTLEKLF

v_gene: TRBV29-1
CDR3aa: SVEANPGARGYGYT

v_gene: TRBV4-1
CDR3aa: ASSQDWLAGVYEQY

v_gene: TRBV7-2
CDR3aa: ASSLDRNTGELF

v_gene: TRBV5-1
CDR3aa: ASSMKLEDRGQGANVLT

v_gene: TRBV10-3
CDR3aa: ATTESSGRRSYNEQF